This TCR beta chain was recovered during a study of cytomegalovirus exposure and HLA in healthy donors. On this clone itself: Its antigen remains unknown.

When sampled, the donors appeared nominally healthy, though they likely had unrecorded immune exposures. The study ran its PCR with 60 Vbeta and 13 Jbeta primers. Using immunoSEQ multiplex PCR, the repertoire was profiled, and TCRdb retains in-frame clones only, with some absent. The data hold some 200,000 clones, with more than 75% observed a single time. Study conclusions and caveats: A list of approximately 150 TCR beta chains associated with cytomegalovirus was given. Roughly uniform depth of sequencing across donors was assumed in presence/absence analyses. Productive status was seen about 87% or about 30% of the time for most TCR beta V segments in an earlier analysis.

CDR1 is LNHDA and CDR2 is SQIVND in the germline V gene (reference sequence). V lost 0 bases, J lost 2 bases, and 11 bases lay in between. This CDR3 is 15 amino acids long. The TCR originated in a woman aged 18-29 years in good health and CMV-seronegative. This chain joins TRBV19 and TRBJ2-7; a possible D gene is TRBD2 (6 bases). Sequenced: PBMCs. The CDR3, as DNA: TGTGCCAGTAGTATAGAAGTAGCGGCAACCTACGAGCAGTACTTC. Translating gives CASSIEVAATYEQYF.